This T cell receptor beta chain comes out of a study of T cells of healthy individuals. After removal of 6 bases from V and 7 bases from J, the junction contained 11 bases not matched to a gene. Germline V gives CDR1 MNHEY, CDR2 SVGAGI. The length of the CDR3 is 14 residues. This clonotype was picked up many times. TCRdb processed the 5' RACE reads anew with MiXCR; each CDR3 protein has one entry. The table records about 63,000 distinct CDR3 sequences, 16% of them present only once. This TCR came from a human donor in good health. This chain links TRBV6-5 with TRBJ1-1; 7 bases align to TRBD1. The CDR3 reads CASRAWDSDYEAFF. CDR3 coding DNA: TGTGCCAGCAGGGCATGGGACAGCGACTATGAAGCTTTCTTT.